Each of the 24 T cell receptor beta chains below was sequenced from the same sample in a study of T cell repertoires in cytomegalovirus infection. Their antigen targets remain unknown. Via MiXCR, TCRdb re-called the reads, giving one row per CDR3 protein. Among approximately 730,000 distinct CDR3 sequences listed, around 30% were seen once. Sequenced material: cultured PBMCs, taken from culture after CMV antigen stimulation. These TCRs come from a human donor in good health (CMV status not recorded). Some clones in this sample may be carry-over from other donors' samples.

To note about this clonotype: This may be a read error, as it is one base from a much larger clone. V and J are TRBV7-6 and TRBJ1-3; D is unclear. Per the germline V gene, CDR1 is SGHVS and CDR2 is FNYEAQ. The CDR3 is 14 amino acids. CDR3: CASSRGAEGNTIHF. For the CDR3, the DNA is TGTGCCAGCAGCCGGGGAGCGGAGGGAAACACCATACATTTT.

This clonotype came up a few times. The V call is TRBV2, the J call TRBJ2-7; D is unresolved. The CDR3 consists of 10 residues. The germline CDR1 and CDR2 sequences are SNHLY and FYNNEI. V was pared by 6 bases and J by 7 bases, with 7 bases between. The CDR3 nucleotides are TGTGCCAGCAGCTATACAGAGCAGTACTTC. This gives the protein CASSYTEQYF.

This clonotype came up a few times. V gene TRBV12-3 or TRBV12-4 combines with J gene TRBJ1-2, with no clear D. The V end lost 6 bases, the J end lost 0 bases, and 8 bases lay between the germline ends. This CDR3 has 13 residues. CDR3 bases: TGTGCCAGCAGCCAAAATACTAACTATGGCTACACCTTC. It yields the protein CASSQNTNYGYTF.

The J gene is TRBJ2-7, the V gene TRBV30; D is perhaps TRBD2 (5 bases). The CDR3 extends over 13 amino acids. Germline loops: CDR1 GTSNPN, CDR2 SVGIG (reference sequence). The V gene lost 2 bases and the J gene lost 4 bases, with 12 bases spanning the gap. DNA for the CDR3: TGTGCCTGGAGTAACGGGGAGATGTACGAGCAGTACTTC. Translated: CAWSNGEMYEQYF.

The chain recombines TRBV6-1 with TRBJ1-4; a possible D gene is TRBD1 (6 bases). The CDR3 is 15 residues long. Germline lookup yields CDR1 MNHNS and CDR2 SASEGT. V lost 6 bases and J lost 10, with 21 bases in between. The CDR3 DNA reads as TGTGCCAGCAGACGAGGACAACGAGGGGGTGGAAAACTGTTTTTT. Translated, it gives CASRRGQRGGGKLFF.

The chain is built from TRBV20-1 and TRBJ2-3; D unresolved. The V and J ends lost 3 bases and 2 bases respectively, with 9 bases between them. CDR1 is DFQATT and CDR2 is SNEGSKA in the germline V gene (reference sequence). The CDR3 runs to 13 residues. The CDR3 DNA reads TGCAGTGCTAGGGGGATTTCCACAGATACGCAGTATTTT. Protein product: CSARGISTDTQYF.

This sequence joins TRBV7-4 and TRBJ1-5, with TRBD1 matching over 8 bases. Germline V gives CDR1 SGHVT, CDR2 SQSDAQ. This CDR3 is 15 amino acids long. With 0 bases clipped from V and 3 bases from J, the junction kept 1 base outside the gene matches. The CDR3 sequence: CASSLATGDNQPQHF. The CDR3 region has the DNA TGTGCCAGCAGCTTAGCGACAGGGGACAATCAGCCCCAGCATTTT.

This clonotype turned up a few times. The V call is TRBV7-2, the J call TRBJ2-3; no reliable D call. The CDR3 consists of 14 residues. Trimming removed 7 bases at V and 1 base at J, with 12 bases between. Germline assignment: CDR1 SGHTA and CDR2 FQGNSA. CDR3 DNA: TGTGCCAGCAAAATGGAGTTCGGCACAGATACGCAGTATTTT. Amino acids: CASKMEFGTDTQYF.

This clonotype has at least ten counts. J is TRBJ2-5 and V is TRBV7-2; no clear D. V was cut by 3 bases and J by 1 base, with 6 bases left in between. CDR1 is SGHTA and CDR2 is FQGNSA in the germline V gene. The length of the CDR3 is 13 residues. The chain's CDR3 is CASSFYSQETQYF. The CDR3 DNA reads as TGTGCCAGCAGCTTCTACAGCCAAGAGACCCAGTACTTC.

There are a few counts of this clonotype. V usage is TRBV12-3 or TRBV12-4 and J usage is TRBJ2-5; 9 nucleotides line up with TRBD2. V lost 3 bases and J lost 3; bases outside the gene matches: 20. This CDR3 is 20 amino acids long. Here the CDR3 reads CASSFQGRGFLSGSEETQYF. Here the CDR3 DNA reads TGTGCCAGCAGTTTTCAAGGCAGGGGATTCCTTAGCGGGAGTGAAGAGACCCAGTACTTC.

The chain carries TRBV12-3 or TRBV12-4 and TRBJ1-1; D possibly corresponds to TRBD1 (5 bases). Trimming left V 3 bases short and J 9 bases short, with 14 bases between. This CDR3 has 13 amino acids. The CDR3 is CASSLGRGNKAFF. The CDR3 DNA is TGTGCCAGCAGTTTGGGGAGGGGTAATAAAGCTTTCTTT.

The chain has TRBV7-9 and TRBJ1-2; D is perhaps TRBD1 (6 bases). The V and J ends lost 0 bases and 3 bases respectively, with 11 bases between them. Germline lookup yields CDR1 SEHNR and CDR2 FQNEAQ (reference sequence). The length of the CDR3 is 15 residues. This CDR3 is CASSLASGADYGYTF. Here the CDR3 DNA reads TGTGCCAGCAGCTTAGCGTCGGGGGCAGACTATGGCTACACCTTC.

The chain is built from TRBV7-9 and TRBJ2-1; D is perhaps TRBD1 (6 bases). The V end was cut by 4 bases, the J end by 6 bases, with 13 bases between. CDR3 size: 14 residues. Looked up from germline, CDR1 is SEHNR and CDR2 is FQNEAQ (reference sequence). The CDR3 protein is CASSSKDSSNEQFF. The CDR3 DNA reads TGTGCCAGCAGCTCCAAGGACAGCTCCAATGAGCAGTTCTTC.

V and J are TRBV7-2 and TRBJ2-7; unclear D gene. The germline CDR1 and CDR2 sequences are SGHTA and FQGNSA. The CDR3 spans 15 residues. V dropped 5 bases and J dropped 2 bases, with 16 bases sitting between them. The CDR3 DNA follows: TGTGCCAGCAGCCGTGTTCGCGGCAGTGCCTACGAGCAGTACTTC. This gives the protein CASSRVRGSAYEQYF.

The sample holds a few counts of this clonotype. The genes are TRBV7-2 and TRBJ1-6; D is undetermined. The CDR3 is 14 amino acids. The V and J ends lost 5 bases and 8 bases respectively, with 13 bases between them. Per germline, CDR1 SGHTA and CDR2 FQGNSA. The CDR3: CASSPKLQDSPLHF. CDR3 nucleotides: TGTGCCAGCAGCCCCAAATTACAAGATTCACCCCTCCACTTT.

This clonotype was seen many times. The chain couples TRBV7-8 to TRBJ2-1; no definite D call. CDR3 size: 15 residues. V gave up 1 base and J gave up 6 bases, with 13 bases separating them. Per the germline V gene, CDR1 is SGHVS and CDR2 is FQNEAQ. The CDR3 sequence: CASSLGSNPGNEQFF. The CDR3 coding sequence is TGTGCCAGCAGCTTAGGATCTAACCCGGGCAATGAGCAGTTCTTC.

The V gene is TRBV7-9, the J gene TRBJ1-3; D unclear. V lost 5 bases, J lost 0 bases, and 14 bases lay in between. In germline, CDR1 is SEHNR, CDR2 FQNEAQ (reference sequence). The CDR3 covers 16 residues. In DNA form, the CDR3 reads TGTGCCAGCAGCGTACGACCCGGGATCTCTGGAAACACCATATATTTT. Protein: CASSVRPGISGNTIYF.

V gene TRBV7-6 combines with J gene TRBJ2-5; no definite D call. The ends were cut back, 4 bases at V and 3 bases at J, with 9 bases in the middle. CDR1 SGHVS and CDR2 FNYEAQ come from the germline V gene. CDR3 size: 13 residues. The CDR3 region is CASSSSEEETQYF. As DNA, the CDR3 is TGTGCCAGCAGCTCCTCGGAAGAAGAGACCCAGTACTTC.

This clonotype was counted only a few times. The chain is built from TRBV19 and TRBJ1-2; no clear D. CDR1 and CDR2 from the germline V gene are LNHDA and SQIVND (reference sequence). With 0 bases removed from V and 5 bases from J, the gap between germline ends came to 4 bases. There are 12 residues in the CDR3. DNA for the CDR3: TGTGCCAGTAGTATAGATCCGTATGGCTACACCTTC. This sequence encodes CASSIDPYGYTF.

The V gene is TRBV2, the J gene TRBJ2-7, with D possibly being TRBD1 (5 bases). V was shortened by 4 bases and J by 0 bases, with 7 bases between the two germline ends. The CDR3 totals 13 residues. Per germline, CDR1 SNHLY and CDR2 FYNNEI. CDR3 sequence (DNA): TGTGCCAGCAGTGTAGACAGCTCCTACGAGCAGTACTTC. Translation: CASSVDSSYEQYF.

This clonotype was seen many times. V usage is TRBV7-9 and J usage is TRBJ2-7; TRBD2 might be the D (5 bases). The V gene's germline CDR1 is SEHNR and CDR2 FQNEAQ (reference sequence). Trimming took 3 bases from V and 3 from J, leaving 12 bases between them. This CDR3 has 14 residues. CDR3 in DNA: TGTGCCAGCAGCTTTATGGTCGGGGACTACGAGCAGTACTTC. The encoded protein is CASSFMVGDYEQYF.

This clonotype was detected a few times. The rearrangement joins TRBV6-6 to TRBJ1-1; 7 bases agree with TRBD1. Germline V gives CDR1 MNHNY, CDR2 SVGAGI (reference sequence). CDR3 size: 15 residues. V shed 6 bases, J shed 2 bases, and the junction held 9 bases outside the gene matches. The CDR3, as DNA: TGTGCCAGCAGCCTTAACAGGGGTCGCAACACTGAAGCTTTCTTT. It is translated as CASSLNRGRNTEAFF.

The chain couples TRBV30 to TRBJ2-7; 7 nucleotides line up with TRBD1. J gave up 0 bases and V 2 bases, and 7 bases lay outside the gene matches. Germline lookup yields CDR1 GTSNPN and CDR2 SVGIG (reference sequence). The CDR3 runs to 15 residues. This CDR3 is CAWSNTRGSSYEQYF. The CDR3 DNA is TGTGCCTGGAGTAATACCAGGGGGAGCTCCTACGAGCAGTACTTC.

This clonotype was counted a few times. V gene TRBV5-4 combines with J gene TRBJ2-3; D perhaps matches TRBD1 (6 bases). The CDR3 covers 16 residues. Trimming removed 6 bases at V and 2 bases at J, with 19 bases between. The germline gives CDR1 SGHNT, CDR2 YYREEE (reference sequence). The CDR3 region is CASTPSEQGNTDTQYF. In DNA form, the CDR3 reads TGTGCCAGCACCCCCTCCGAGCAGGGGAACACAGATACGCAGTATTTT.